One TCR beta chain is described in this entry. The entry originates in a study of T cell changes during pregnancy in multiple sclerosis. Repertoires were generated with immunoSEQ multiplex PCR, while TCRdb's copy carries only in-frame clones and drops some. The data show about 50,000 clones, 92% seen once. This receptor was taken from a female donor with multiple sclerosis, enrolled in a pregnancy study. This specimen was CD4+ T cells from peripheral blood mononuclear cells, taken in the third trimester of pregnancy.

CDR3 sequence (DNA): TGTGCCATCAGTGTTTTGGGCGGGGCGAGCACAGATACGCAGTATTTT. It codes for CAISVLGGASTDTQYF. This sequence joins TRBV10-3 and TRBJ2-3; tentative D call: TRBD2 (6 bases). This CDR3 is 16 amino acids long. V was trimmed by 4 bases and J by 0 bases, leaving 14 bases between them. CDR1 and CDR2 (germline): ENHRY, SYGVKD.